The sequence of this T cell receptor beta chain was determined in a study of Ad26.COV2.S vaccination and SARS-CoV-2 variants. Per the germline V gene, CDR1 is SEHNR and CDR2 is FQNEAQ (reference sequence). This CDR3 has 15 residues. V gave up 0 bases and J gave up 5 bases; unmatched junction bases: 3. Method: immunoSEQ multiplex PCR; TCRdb's copy keeps in-frame clones and lacks some. This table holds 350,000 to 400,000 clones, approximately 89% found once. Treatment noted: some 19 received Ad26.COV2.S at low or high dose, single or two shots; roughly five received placebo; per-sample allocation not given. Sampling took place 63 days after the first vaccine or placebo injection.

This sequence originates from a person between 18 and 65 years old who received the Ad26.COV2.S COVID-19 vaccine or a placebo. V is TRBV7-9 and J is TRBJ2-1, with TRBD2 matching 8 bases. Material: peripheral blood, obtained in a trial of Ad26.COV2.S vaccine versus placebo. CDR3 nucleotide sequence: TGTGCCAGCAGCTTAGCCGGACTAGCTGACAATGAGCAGTTCTTC. Its protein is CASSLAGLADNEQFF. The full variable domain, rest sourced from reference TRBV7-9 and TRBJ2-1, is DTGVSQNPRHKITKRGQNVTFRCDPISEHNRLYWYRQTLGQGPEFLTYFQNEAQLEKSRLLSDRFSAERPKGSFSTLEIQRTEQGDSAMYLCASSLAGLADNEQFFGPGTRLTVL.